The 20 T cell receptor beta chains given below trace back to one sample, sequenced in a study of blood T cell repertoires in COVID-19. The protocol was immunoSEQ multiplex PCR, while the TCRdb copy is restricted to in-frame clones and leaves out a portion. The sample lists about 140,000 clones, around 87% occurring once. Sequencing was performed on PBMCs or T cells enriched from blood (not recorded which). The source of these receptors is a man in his 60s who had recovered from COVID-19.

The CDR3 loop reads CATGGVVNTEAFF. DNA for the CDR3: TGTGCCACGGGGGGGGTTGTCAACACTGAAGCTTTCTTT. The rearrangement joins TRBV2 to TRBJ1-1; D possibly corresponds to TRBD1 (5 bases). CDR1 and CDR2 from the germline V gene are SNHLY and FYNNEI. V dropped 10 bases and J dropped 2 bases, with 14 bases sitting between them. The CDR3 runs 13 residues. Full variable domain (rest looked up from reference TRBV2 and TRBJ1-1): EPEVTQTPSHQVTQMGQEVILRCVPISNHLYFYWYRQILGQKVEFLVSFYNNEISEKSEIFDDQFSVERPDGSNFTLKIRSTKLEDSAMYFCATGGVVNTEAFFGQGTRLTVV.

The chain recombines TRBV27 with TRBJ1-5; a weak D match, TRBD1 (6 bases). The CDR3 is made up of 15 amino acids. CDR1 and CDR2 from the germline V gene are MNHEY and SMNVEV (reference sequence). Trimming removed 4 bases from V and 5 bases from J, with 15 bases in between. The CDR3 loop is CASSSSNGQYQPQHF. For the CDR3, the DNA is TGTGCCAGCAGTTCGTCGAACGGACAGTATCAGCCCCAGCATTTT.

This chain links TRBV14 with TRBJ2-2, with D maybe TRBD1 (6 bases). CDR3 length: 13 amino acids. V shed 0 bases and J shed 13 bases, with 12 bases lying between them. CDR1 and CDR2 (germline): SGHDN, FVKESK. The CDR3: CASSQDLQGRLFF. DNA for the CDR3: TGTGCCAGCAGCCAAGATCTACAGGGTCGGCTGTTTTTT.

The chain carries TRBV18 and TRBJ2-5; 7 bases line up with TRBD1. The length of the CDR3 is 14 residues. The V gene's germline CDR1 is KGHSH and CDR2 LQKENI. V was clipped by 6 bases and J by 0 bases; unmatched bases: 4. The CDR3 DNA reads TGTGCCAGCTCGTCTGGACAGGACCAAGAGACCCAGTACTTC. It codes for CASSSGQDQETQYF.

The V call is TRBV6-5, the J call TRBJ2-7; TRBD2 agrees at 9 bases. The ends lost 5 bases at V and 6 bases at J; junction bases unmatched: 8. The CDR3 has 14 residues. Germline lookup yields CDR1 MNHEY and CDR2 SVGAGI. CDR3 protein: CASSMISGSLEQYF. The CDR3 DNA reads TGTGCCAGCAGTATGATTAGCGGGAGCCTCGAGCAGTACTTC.

The J gene is TRBJ2-7, the V gene TRBV5-1, with D perhaps TRBD1 (5 bases). Trimming left V 0 bases short and J 1 base short, with 11 bases between. The CDR3 has 15 amino acids. Per the germline V gene, CDR1 is SGHRS and CDR2 is YFSETQ. As DNA, the CDR3 is TGCGCCAGCAGCTTGGAGACAGCGAAATCCTACGAGCAGTACTTC. Translation: CASSLETAKSYEQYF.

The V call is TRBV19, the J call TRBJ1-2, with D tentatively TRBD1 (6 bases). The CDR3 is 11 residues long. Germline values: CDR1 LNHDA, CDR2 SQIVND (reference sequence). V was cut by 6 bases and J by 8 bases, with 10 bases left in between. The CDR3 reads CASRTQGGYTF. The CDR3, as DNA: TGTGCCAGTAGGACACAGGGAGGCTACACCTTC.

The gene calls are TRBV29-1 and TRBJ2-7; 8 nucleotides agree with TRBD1. Germline V gives CDR1 SQVTM, CDR2 ANQGSEA. The CDR3 runs to 13 residues. J lost 1 base, V lost 6 bases, and 5 bases had no gene match. The CDR3 is CSVDRGGSYEQYF. The CDR3 region has the DNA TGCAGCGTCGACAGGGGAGGATCCTACGAGCAGTACTTC.

The chain recombines TRBV7-8 with TRBJ2-5, with TRBD2 identical over 13 bases. The CDR3 runs 13 residues. With 8 bases clipped from V and 5 bases from J, the junction kept 2 bases outside the gene matches. Germline CDR1 is SGHVS and CDR2 is FQNEAQ. The CDR3 nucleotides are TGTGCCAGCGCGGGACTAGCGGGGGAGACCCAGTACTTC. As protein: CASAGLAGETQYF.

V is TRBV3-1 (or the pseudogene TRBV3-2) and J is TRBJ2-5; a possible D gene is TRBD2 (5 bases). Per germline, CDR1 LGHDT and CDR2 YNNKEL (reference sequence). There are 12 residues in the CDR3. Trimming shortened V by 2 bases and J by 13 bases, and 14 bases separated the two germline ends. CDR3 DNA: TGTGCCAGCAGCCAACTCGACTACGTCCGGTACTTC. Its translation is CASSQLDYVRYF.

The rearrangement links TRBV11-2 to TRBJ2-3, with 7 bases aligning to TRBD1. CDR1 and CDR2 (germline): SGHAT, FQNNGV. The V and J ends lost 8 bases and 3 bases, in that order; junction bases with no gene match: 8. The CDR3 sequence is 14 residues long. The CDR3, as DNA: TGTGCCAGCGCCATAAGCAGGGGGACAGATACGCAGTATTTT. Its protein product is CASAISRGTDTQYF.

The chain combines TRBV13 with TRBJ2-1, with 14 nucleotides matching TRBD2. This CDR3 region has 17 residues. Germline V gene lookup returns CDR1 PRHDT and CDR2 FYEKMQ (reference sequence). The V segment lost 4 bases and the J segment 9 bases; nucleotides outside the gene matches: 11. CDR3 region: CASSWARRLAGGVEQFF. The CDR3, as DNA: TGTGCCAGCAGCTGGGCCCGAAGACTAGCGGGGGGGGTTGAGCAGTTCTTC.

V usage is TRBV9 and J usage is TRBJ1-2; D may be TRBD1 (5 bases). CDR1 and CDR2 from the germline V gene are SGDLS and YYNGEE. The V end lost 0 bases, the J end lost 8 bases, and 11 bases lay between the germline ends. The CDR3 covers 13 residues. CDR3 loop: CASSVVGGFGYTF. The CDR3 nucleotides read TGTGCCAGCAGCGTAGTCGGGGGATTCGGCTACACCTTC.

The CDR3 region is CASSTLLAKNIQYF. Written as DNA, the CDR3 is TGTGCCAGCAGCACTCTCCTGGCCAAAAACATTCAGTACTTC. The V call is TRBV13, the J call TRBJ2-4; no definite D call. With 5 bases removed from V and 1 base from J, the gap between germline ends came to 9 bases. Germline loops: CDR1 PRHDT, CDR2 FYEKMQ (reference sequence). This CDR3 contains 14 residues.

This clone has only a few counts. This chain uses TRBV5-5 with TRBJ2-2; 11 nucleotides align to TRBD1. This CDR3 is built from 16 residues. V gave up 3 bases and J gave up 6 bases; unmatched junction bases: 7. CDR1 and CDR2 (germline): SGHKS, YYEKEE (reference sequence). This chain's CDR3 is CASSSFPGQGAGELFF. The DNA for the CDR3 is TGTGCCAGCAGCTCATTCCCGGGACAGGGGGCCGGGGAGCTGTTTTTT.

V is TRBV28 and J is TRBJ1-2; 9 nucleotides line up with TRBD1. Germline CDR1 and CDR2: MDHEN and SYDVKM. The junction had 5 bases not matched to a gene; V was cut back by 5 bases and J by 4 bases. This CDR3 region has 14 residues. This CDR3 is CASSRDRARYGYTF. In nucleotides, the CDR3 is TGTGCCAGCAGTCGGGACAGGGCGCGCTATGGCTACACCTTC.

The chain carries TRBV5-1 and TRBJ2-7; 8 nucleotides match TRBD1. This CDR3 region has 16 residues. Germline CDR1 SGHRS, CDR2 YFSETQ. J lost 5 bases, V lost 4 bases, and 14 bases had no gene match. For the CDR3, the DNA is TGCGCCAGCAGCCTTGACCGCAGGGGGCGCCTCAACGAGCAGTACTTC. As protein: CASSLDRRGRLNEQYF.

This chain connects TRBV28 to TRBJ2-3; D remains unclear. Between the trimmed V and J ends, which lost 5 bases and 2 bases, there was a span of 2 bases. Germline CDR1 MDHEN, CDR2 SYDVKM. The CDR3 totals 11 residues. Here the CDR3 reads CASSHTDTQYF. CDR3 DNA sequence: TGTGCCAGCAGTCACACAGATACGCAGTATTTT.

The chain employs TRBV7-6 and TRBJ1-3; D possibly corresponds to TRBD1 (5 bases). The CDR3 spans 16 residues. From germline, CDR1 is SGHVS and CDR2 FNYEAQ. V lost 2 bases to trimming and J lost 0 bases, with 11 bases between them. CDR3 nucleotide sequence: TGTGCCAGCAGCTTACCCCCACAGGCCTCTGGAAACACCATATATTTT. This codes for CASSLPPQASGNTIYF.

This sequence joins TRBV28 and TRBJ2-7, with TRBD2 matching 10 bases. This CDR3 is 16 amino acids long. With V trimmed by 6 bases and J by 3 bases, 11 bases remained unmatched. Germline V gives CDR1 MDHEN, CDR2 SYDVKM. The CDR3 DNA reads TGTGCCAGCAGGGAGCGGGAGGGCTGGATAATCTACGAGCAGTACTTC. Its protein is CASREREGWIIYEQYF.